This record concerns one T cell receptor (beta chain) sequence. This sample is part of a study of shared clonotypes between healthy human individuals. Assay used: immunoSEQ multiplex PCR; TCRdb lists only in-frame clones, some missing. The repertoire includes about 2.3 million clones, more than 80% of them detected once, and around 0.4% sits in the top ten. This TCR was sampled from a man aged 18 to 30 in good health. Some clones in this sample may be carry-over from other donors' samples. What was sequenced was naive CD4+ T cells from PBMCs. Documented subset: CD45RA+ positively selected.

CDR3 nucleotides: TGTGCCAGCAGCTTAGGGACTATCACAGATACGCAGTATTTT. Translated: CASSLGTITDTQYF. The chain links TRBV7-9 to TRBJ2-3; a weak D match, TRBD2 (6 bases). The CDR3 contains 14 residues. Trimming left V 1 base short and J 2 bases short, with 7 bases between. Germline values: CDR1 SEHNR, CDR2 FQNEAQ (reference sequence). The full variable domain, its missing parts supplied by reference TRBV7-9 and TRBJ2-3, is DTGVSQNPRHKITKRGQNVTFRCDPISEHNRLYWYRQTLGQGPEFLTYFQNEAQLEKSRLLSDRFSAERPKGSFSTLEIQRTEQGDSAMYLCASSLGTITDTQYFGPGTRLTVL.